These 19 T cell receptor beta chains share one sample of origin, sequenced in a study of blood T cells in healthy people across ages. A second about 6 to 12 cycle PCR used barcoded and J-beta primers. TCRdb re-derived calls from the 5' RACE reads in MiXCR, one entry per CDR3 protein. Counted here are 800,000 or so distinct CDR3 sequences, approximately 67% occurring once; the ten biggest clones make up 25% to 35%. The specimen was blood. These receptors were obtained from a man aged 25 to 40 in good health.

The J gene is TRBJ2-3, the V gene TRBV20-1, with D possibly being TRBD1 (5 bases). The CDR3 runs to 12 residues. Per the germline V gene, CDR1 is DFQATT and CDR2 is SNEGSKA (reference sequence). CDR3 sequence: CSQNFRDHTQYF. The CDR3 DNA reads TGCAGCCAGAATTTCAGGGATCATACGCAGTATTTT.

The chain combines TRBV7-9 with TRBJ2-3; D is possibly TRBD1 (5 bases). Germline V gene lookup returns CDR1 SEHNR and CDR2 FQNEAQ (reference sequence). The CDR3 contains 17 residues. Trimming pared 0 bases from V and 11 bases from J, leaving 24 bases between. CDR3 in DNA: TGTGCCAGCAGCTTAGCGCCTTCGGCCTCATTCACAGGTATGCAGTATTTT. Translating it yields CASSLAPSASFTGMQYF.

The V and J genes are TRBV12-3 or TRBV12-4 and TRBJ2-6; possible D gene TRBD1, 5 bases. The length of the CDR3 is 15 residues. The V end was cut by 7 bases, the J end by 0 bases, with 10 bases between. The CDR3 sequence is CASTTTVSGANVLTF. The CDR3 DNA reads TGTGCCAGCACTACGACAGTCTCTGGGGCCAACGTCCTGACTTTC.

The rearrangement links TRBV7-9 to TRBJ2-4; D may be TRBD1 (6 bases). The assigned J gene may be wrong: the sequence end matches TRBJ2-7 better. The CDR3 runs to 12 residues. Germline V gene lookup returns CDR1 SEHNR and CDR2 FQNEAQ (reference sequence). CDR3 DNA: TGTGCCAGCAGCCGGGACATAAACGAGCAGTACTTC. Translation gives CASSRDINEQYF.

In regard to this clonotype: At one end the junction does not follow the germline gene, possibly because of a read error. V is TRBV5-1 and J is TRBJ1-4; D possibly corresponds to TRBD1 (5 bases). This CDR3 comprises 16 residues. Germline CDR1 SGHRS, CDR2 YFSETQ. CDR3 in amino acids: CASSLGIGATNEKLFF. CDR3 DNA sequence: TGTGCCAGCAGCTTGGGGATAGGGGCAACTAATGAAAAACTGTTTTTT.

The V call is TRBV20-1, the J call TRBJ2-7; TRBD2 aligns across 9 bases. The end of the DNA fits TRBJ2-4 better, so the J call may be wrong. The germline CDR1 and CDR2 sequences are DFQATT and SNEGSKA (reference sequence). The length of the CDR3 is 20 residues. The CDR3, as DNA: TGCAGTGCTAGAGATCCCCCCTTTGCGAGGCGGGGGGGTAGCGGGGACATTCAGTACTTC. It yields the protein CSARDPPFARRGGSGDIQYF.

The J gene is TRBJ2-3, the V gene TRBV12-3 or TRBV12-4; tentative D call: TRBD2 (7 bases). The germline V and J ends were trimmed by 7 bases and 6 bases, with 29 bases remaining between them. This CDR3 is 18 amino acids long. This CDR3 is CASTNPVGWGGGLDTQYF. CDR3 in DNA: TGTGCCAGCACCAATCCCGTCGGGTGGGGGGGCGGTCTGGATACGCAGTATTTT.

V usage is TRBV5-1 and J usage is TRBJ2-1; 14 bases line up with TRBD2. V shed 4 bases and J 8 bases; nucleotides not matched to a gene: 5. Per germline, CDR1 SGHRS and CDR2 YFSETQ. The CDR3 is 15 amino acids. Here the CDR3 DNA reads TGCGCCAGCAGCATAGGACTAGCGGGGGGCGATGAGCAGTTCTTC. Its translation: CASSIGLAGGDEQFF.

CDR3 protein: CASSRQGREQFF. CDR3 DNA sequence: TGTGCCAGCAGCCGCCAGGGTAGGGAGCAGTTCTTC. This chain connects TRBV6-5 to TRBJ2-1; tentatively, D is TRBD1 (5 bases). CDR3 length equals 12 residues. V was clipped by 6 bases and J by 10 bases, with 13 bases between them. In germline, CDR1 is MNHEY, CDR2 SVGAGI.

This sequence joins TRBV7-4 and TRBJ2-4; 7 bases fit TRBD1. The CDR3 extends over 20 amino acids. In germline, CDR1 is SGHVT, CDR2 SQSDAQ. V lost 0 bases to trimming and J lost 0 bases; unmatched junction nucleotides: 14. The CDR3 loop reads CASSLATGTAVILAKNIQYF. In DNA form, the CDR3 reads TGTGCCAGCAGCTTAGCGACGGGGACAGCGGTGATTCTAGCCAAAAACATTCAGTACTTC.

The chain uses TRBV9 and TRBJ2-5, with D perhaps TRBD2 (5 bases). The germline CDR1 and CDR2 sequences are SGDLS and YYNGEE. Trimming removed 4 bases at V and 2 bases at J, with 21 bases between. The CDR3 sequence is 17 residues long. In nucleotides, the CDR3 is TGTGCCAGCAGCTCTCATAAGGGAGACCTAGGGCAAGAGACCCAGTACTTC. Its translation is CASSSHKGDLGQETQYF.

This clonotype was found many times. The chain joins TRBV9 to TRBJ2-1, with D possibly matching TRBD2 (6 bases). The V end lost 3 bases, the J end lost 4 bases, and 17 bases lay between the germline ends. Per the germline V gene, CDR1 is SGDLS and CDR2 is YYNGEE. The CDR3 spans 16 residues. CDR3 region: CASSGGGGVIYNEQFF. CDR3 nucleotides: TGTGCCAGCAGCGGGGGAGGTGGGGTGATATACAATGAGCAGTTCTTC.

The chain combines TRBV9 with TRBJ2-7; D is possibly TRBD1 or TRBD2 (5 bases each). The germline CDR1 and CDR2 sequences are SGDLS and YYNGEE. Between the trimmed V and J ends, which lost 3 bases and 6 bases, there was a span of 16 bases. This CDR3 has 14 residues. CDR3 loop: CASSAPGASGEQYF. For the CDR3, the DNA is TGTGCCAGCAGCGCGCCCGGGGCCTCAGGCGAGCAGTACTTC.

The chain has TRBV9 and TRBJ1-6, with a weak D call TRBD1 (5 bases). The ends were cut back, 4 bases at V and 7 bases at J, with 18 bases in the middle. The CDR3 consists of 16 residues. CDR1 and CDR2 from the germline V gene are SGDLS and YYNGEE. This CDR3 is CASSPRAGRQNSPLHF. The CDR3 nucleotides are TGTGCCAGCAGCCCGAGGGCAGGGAGGCAAAATTCACCCCTCCACTTT.

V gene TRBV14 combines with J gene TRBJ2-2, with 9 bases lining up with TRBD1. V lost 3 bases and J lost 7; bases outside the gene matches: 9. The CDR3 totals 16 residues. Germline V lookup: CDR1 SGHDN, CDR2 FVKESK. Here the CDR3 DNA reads TGTGCCAGCAGCCACCGGGACAGGGAAATGGGCGGGGAGCTGTTTTTT. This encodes CASSHRDREMGGELFF.

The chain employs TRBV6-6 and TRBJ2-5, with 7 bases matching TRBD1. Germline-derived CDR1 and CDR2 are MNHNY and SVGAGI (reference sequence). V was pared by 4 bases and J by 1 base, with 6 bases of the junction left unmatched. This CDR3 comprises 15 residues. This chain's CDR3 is CASSSREGAQETQYF. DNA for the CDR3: TGTGCCAGCAGTTCCAGAGAGGGGGCCCAAGAGACCCAGTACTTC.

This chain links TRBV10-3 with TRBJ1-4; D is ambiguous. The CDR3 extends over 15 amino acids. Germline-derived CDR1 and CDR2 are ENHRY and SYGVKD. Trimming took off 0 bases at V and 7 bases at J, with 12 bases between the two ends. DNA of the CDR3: TGTGCCATCAGTGAGTCGGCAGAGGGTAGTGAAAAACTGTTTTTT. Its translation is CAISESAEGSEKLFF.

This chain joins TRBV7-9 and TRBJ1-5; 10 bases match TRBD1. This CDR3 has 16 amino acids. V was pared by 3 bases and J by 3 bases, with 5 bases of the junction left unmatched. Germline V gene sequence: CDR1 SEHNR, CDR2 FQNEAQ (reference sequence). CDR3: CASSFTGTGVNQPQHF. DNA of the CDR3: TGTGCCAGCAGCTTCACCGGGACAGGGGTCAATCAGCCCCAGCATTTT.

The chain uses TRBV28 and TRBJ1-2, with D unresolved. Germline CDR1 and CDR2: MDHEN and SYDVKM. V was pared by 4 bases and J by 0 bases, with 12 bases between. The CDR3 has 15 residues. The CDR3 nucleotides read TGTGCCAGCAGTTCGGTGGACTTAGCTAACTATGGCTACACCTTC. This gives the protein CASSSVDLANYGYTF.